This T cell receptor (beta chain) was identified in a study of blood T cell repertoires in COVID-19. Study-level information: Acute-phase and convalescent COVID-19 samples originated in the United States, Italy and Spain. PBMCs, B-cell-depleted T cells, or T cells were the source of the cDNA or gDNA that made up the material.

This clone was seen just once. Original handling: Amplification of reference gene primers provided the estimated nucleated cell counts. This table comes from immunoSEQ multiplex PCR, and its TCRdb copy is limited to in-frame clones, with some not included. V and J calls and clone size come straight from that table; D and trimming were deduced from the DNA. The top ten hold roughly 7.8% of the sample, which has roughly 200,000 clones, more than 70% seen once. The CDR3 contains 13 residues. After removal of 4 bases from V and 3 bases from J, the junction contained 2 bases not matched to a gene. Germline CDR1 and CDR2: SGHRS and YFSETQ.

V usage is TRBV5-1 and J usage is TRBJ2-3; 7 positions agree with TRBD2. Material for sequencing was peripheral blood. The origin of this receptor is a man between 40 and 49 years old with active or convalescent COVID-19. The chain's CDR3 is CASSGLVTDTQYF. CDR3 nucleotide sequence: TGCGCCAGCAGCGGACTAGTTACAGATACGCAGTATTTT.